A selection of T cell receptor beta chains follows, all from one sample in a study of T cells in narcolepsy. Method: immunoSEQ multiplex PCR; TCRdb's copy keeps in-frame clones and lacks some. The data show tens of thousands of clones, with roughly 80% seen just once and under 0.8% held by the top ten. Sequenced: memory (CD45RA-) CD4+ T cells from blood. The receptors come from a human donor in good health. The CDR3 runs from the conserved cysteine through the conserved F or W. D genes are given only for firm matches. Rows may omit the clone size; those that give it use once, few, many or a size class.

size,D,V,J,DNA,CDR3
.,.,TRBV5-1,TRBJ2-3,TGCGCCAGCAGCTTGGCCGAGTACTCTAGCGGCACAGATACGCAGTATTTT,CASSLAEYSSGTDTQYF
.,TRBD2,TRBV6-5,TRBJ2-7,TGTGCCAGCAGTGCGACTAGCGAATATGCCGAGCAGTACTTC,CASSATSEYAEQYF
.,.,TRBV7-2,TRBJ1-4,TGTGCCAGCAGCTTAGACAGGGCTGAGACCGAAAAACTGTTTTTT,CASSLDRAETEKLFF
once,.,TRBV7-9,TRBJ1-1,TGTGCCAGCAGCTCCGGAACCAGCGCACTGAACACTGAAGCTTTCTTT,CASSSGTSALNTEAFF
once,.,TRBV28,TRBJ2-1,TGTGCCAGCAGCCCCACGACCCGGAGACTATCTCTAGAACAGTTCTTC,CASSPTTRRLSLEQFF
once,TRBD1,TRBV5-8,TRBJ2-7,TGTGCCAGCAGCGTGACAGGGGCTTCGAGGGGGGAGCAGTACTTC,CASSVTGASRGEQYF
.,.,TRBV7-9,TRBJ1-6,TGTGCCAGCAGCTTACGGGAAAACCTCAATTCACCCCTCCACTTT,CASSLRENLNSPLHF
.,TRBD2,TRBV15,TRBJ2-1,TGTGCCACCAGCATCGACGCGGGGGGGCGGAATGAGCAGTTCTTC,CATSIDAGGRNEQFF
.,.,TRBV5-1,TRBJ2-3,TGCGCCAGCAGCTTGGGCTCGGTAGGGTTGAGGACAGATACGCAGTATTTT,CASSLGSVGLRTDTQYF
.,.,TRBV16,TRBJ2-7,TGTGCCAGCAGCCAACCACAGGGTTACTACGAGCAGTACTTC,CASSQPQGYYEQYF
.,TRBD2,TRBV10-2,TRBJ2-4,TGCGCCAGCAGTGACGGGGGGGGCCACCAAAACATTCAGTACTTC,CASSDGGGHQNIQYF
.,.,TRBV9,TRBJ2-2,TGTGCCAGCAGCGTTCGTCACACCGGGGAGCTGTTTTTT,CASSVRHTGELFF
.,.,TRBV7-2,TRBJ1-5,TGTGCCAGCAGTTCCCTCGGGGAGTCCAATCAGCCCCAGCATTTT,CASSSLGESNQPQHF
.,TRBD2,TRBV28,TRBJ2-7,TGTGCCAGCAGTAATTCCGGGAGGAGACCCTACGAGCAGTACTTC,CASSNSGRRPYEQYF
.,.,TRBV11-2,TRBJ2-2,TGTGCCAGCAGCCCCCGGGGTAGCTATAACACCGGGGAGCTGTTTTTT,CASSPRGSYNTGELFF
.,TRBD1,TRBV7-6,TRBJ2-1,TGTGCCAGCAGCTTAGAAATCGACAGGGGGTCTAGGAATGAGCAGTTCTTC,CASSLEIDRGSRNEQFF
.,.,TRBV10-3,TRBJ1-5,TGTGCCATCAGTGGCGGGAATCAGCCCCAGCATTTT,CAISGGNQPQHF
.,TRBD1,TRBV7-2,TRBJ1-1,TGTGCCAGCAGGACAGGGGATGGGAAAACTGAAGCTTTCTTT,CASRTGDGKTEAFF
.,.,TRBV14,TRBJ2-3,TGTGCCAGCAGCCAACTCGGGCCAGATACGCAGTATTTT,CASSQLGPDTQYF
once,TRBD1,TRBV10-3,TRBJ1-1,TGTGCCATCAGGGGGCTACAGGGGGCGCGAAACACTGAAGCTTTCTTT,CAIRGLQGARNTEAFF
.,.,TRBV5-1,TRBJ2-2,TGCGCCAGCATCAACCAGTGGACCGGGGAGCTGTTTTTT,CASINQWTGELFF
.,.,TRBV6-1,TRBJ1-6,TGTGCCAGCAGTATAGGGACGGTTTATTCACCCCTCCACTTT,CASSIGTVYSPLHF
.,.,TRBV2,TRBJ2-5,TGTGCCAGCAGTCCGACAGCCGGTGGAGAGACCCAGTACTTC,CASSPTAGGETQYF
once,.,TRBV7-9,TRBJ1-5,TGTGCCAGCAGCTTAGCGGGGGCGAGCAATCAGCCCCAGCATTTT,CASSLAGASNQPQHF
.,TRBD1,TRBV4-2,TRBJ1-3,TGTGCCAGCAGCCAAGAAGGGACAGGTGTTGGAAACACCATATATTTT,CASSQEGTGVGNTIYF
.,.,TRBV2,TRBJ1-1,TGTGCCAGCAGTAGTTCAGTGCGAGAAGCTTTCTTT,CASSSSVREAFF
.,TRBD2,TRBV5-1,TRBJ2-3,TGCGCCAGCAGACCGGCGGGGGGGCCAGATACGCAGTATTTT,CASRPAGGPDTQYF
.,.,TRBV6-1,TRBJ2-3,TGTGCCAGCACCCAAGGAGGTACGCAGTATTTT,CASTQGGTQYF
.,.,TRBV5-5,TRBJ2-2,TGTGCCAGCAGCGCCACAGCTTTGCTGGGGGAGCTGTTTTTT,CASSATALLGELFF
.,TRBD2,TRBV6-5,TRBJ2-3,TGTGCCAGCAGTTTCTCGGCTAGCGGGGGGGCCCGTACGCAGTATTTT,CASSFSASGGARTQYF
.,TRBD1,TRBV25-1,TRBJ1-5,TGTGCCAGCAGTGAATATACCCTCCGGACAGGCAGCAATCAGCCCCAGCATTTT,CASSEYTLRTGSNQPQHF
.,.,TRBV29-1,TRBJ1-4,TGCAGCGTTGGTCTAGGGGGGAACCTGAATGAAAAACTGTTTTTT,CSVGLGGNLNEKLFF
.,TRBD1,TRBV19,TRBJ2-7,TGTGCCAGTAGTATAGGAGGGACAGGCAAAGAGCAGTACTTC,CASSIGGTGKEQYF
.,.,TRBV7-9,TRBJ1-5,TGTGCCAGCAATAGGGGAGTCGGTAATCAGCCCCAGCATTTT,CASNRGVGNQPQHF
.,.,TRBV7-2,TRBJ2-3,TGTGCCAGCAGCTTACCGGTTTTGGATACGCAGTATTTT,CASSLPVLDTQYF
.,.,TRBV21-1,TRBJ2-3,TGTGCCAGCAGCAAAGCGGCTGGACAGGCCCTTGAGACAGATACGCAGTATTTT,CASSKAAGQALETDTQYF